A single sample is the source of the 20 T cell receptor beta chains below, sequenced in a study of blood T cell repertoires in COVID-19. Sequenced by immunoSEQ multiplex PCR; TCRdb stores in-frame clones only, minus some. This table holds about 89,000 clones, roughly 80% found once. The specimen was peripheral blood. Every receptor here comes from a human donor in a cohort sampled during active COVID-19.

This clone was observed a few times. J is TRBJ1-3 and V is TRBV28, with TRBD1 identical over 10 bases. Per germline, CDR1 MDHEN and CDR2 SYDVKM. This CDR3 spans 18 amino acids. Losses at the gene ends were 5 bases for V and 0 bases for J; bases not matched to a gene: 10. The CDR3 sequence: CASSRRSGTGVSGNTIYF. The CDR3 DNA follows: TGTGCCAGCAGTCGCAGATCCGGGACAGGGGTCTCTGGAAACACCATATATTTT.

The chain links TRBV28 to TRBJ1-2; no firm D call. Germline V gene data show CDR1 as MDHEN and CDR2 as SYDVKM. V was trimmed by 3 bases and J by 2 bases, leaving 7 bases between them. There are 13 residues in the CDR3. CDR3 protein: CASSFSRNYGYTF. In DNA form, the CDR3 reads TGTGCCAGCAGTTTTTCCCGGAACTATGGCTACACCTTC.

The J gene is TRBJ2-3, the V gene TRBV27; 10 bases fit TRBD2. In germline, CDR1 is MNHEY, CDR2 SMNVEV (reference sequence). The CDR3 sequence is 15 residues long. The junction had 9 bases not matched to a gene; V was cut back by 6 bases and J by 6 bases. The CDR3 DNA is TGTGCCAGCAGCCGTCTAGCGGGAGTTCGTGATACGCAGTATTTT. It encodes CASSRLAGVRDTQYF.

The chain combines TRBV21-1 with TRBJ1-4; the table calls TRBD1, which could not be checked here. TRBV21-1 is a pseudogene locus. There are 15 residues in the CDR3. The CDR3 bases are TGTGCCAGCAGCACCCGACAGGGGGCCGATGAAAAACTGTTTTTT. The encoded protein is CASSTRQGADEKLFF.

The chain recombines TRBV6-5 with TRBJ1-3; D is ambiguous. V gave up 6 bases and J gave up 4 bases, with 13 bases separating them. This CDR3 region has 14 residues. Germline lookup yields CDR1 MNHEY and CDR2 SVGAGI. For the CDR3, the DNA is TGTGCCAGCAGCCCGGTGGGCTCGGGAAACACCATATATTTT. Residues: CASSPVGSGNTIYF.

The chain joins TRBV2 to TRBJ1-4, with 7 bases matching TRBD1. After removal of 11 bases from V and 7 bases from J, the junction contained 13 bases not matched to a gene. The germline CDR1 and CDR2 sequences are SNHLY and FYNNEI. The CDR3 is 14 amino acids. The DNA for the CDR3 is TGTGCCTGCCAGCTCTCGGGACAGTCTGAAAAACTGTTTTTT. Its translation is CACQLSGQSEKLFF.

The genes are TRBV4-1 and TRBJ2-2; weak D call: TRBD2 (5 bases). The CDR3 contains 17 residues. V was pared by 0 bases and J by 4 bases, with 15 bases between. CDR1 is MGHRA, CDR2 YSYEKL, per germline. CDR3 DNA: TGCGCCAGCAGCCAAGATTTTCGGGGAGCGAGCACCGGGGAGCTGTTTTTT. Its translation is CASSQDFRGASTGELFF.

This clone showed up just once. V is TRBV7-9 and J is TRBJ2-4; 9 nucleotides match TRBD2. The germline gives CDR1 SEHNR, CDR2 FQNEAQ (reference sequence). This CDR3 has 17 amino acids. V shed 2 bases, J shed 0 bases, and the junction held 5 bases outside the gene matches. CDR3 loop: CASSLFLAGIAKNIQYF. CDR3 DNA: TGTGCCAGCAGCTTATTCCTAGCGGGAATAGCCAAAAACATTCAGTACTTC.

This chain links TRBV7-2 with TRBJ2-1; a possible D gene is TRBD2 (5 bases). Germline assignment: CDR1 SGHTA and CDR2 FQGNSA. V lost 0 bases and J lost 4, with 16 bases in between. CDR3 length: 17 amino acids. CDR3 nucleotides: TGTGCCAGCAGCTTAGCGCGTCTGGAGAGGGTATACAATGAGCAGTTCTTC. Translating it yields CASSLARLERVYNEQFF.

The chain is built from TRBV7-2 and TRBJ2-3, with 9 nucleotides matching TRBD1. The J segment lost 6 bases and the V segment lost 5 bases, leaving 9 bases of the junction unmatched. Germline V gene lookup returns CDR1 SGHTA and CDR2 FQGNSA. The CDR3 totals 15 residues. The CDR3 spells CASSLGGQGVDTQYF. CDR3 DNA: TGTGCCAGCAGCCTTGGGGGACAGGGCGTCGATACGCAGTATTTT. Together with reference TRBV7-2 and TRBJ2-3, the CDR3 gives the full variable domain: GAGVSQSPSNKVTEKGKDVELRCDPISGHTALYWYRQSLGQGLEFLIYFQGNSAPDKSGLPSDRFSAERTGGSVSTLTIQRTQQEDSAVYLCASSLGGQGVDTQYFGPGTRLTVL.

The chain recombines TRBV7-2 with TRBJ1-2; D perhaps matches TRBD1 (6 bases). Germline V gene lookup returns CDR1 SGHTA and CDR2 FQGNSA. V was pared by 4 bases and J by 4 bases, with 10 bases between. The CDR3 length is 13 residues. The CDR3 DNA reads as TGTGCCAGCAGCTCCGGGACATTCTATGGCTACACCTTC. It codes for CASSSGTFYGYTF.

The gene calls are TRBV29-1 and TRBJ1-2; no firm D call. This CDR3 region has 13 residues. Germline V gives CDR1 SQVTM, CDR2 ANQGSEA. V lost 4 bases to trimming and J lost 7 bases, with 16 bases between them. CDR3 region: CSVVGGISGGYTF. The CDR3 DNA reads TGCAGCGTTGTAGGCGGGATTTCGGGTGGCTACACCTTC.

The rearrangement uses TRBV19 and TRBJ2-3; 11 positions agree with TRBD2. The length of the CDR3 is 18 residues. From germline, CDR1 is LNHDA and CDR2 SQIVND (reference sequence). Germline trimming cut 3 bases from V and 4 bases from J; bases unmatched to any gene: 12. CDR3 amino acids: CASSIRVTSGRFADTQYF. The CDR3 nucleotides are TGTGCCAGTAGTATTCGGGTTACTAGCGGGAGATTTGCAGATACGCAGTATTTT.

The V and J genes are TRBV5-1 and TRBJ2-5; D unresolved. V was shortened by 4 bases and J by 5 bases, with 12 bases between the two germline ends. The CDR3 runs 13 residues. CDR1 is SGHRS and CDR2 is YFSETQ in the germline V gene. The CDR3 loop reads CASSPAFGETQYF. DNA for the CDR3: TGCGCCAGCAGCCCAGCCTTCGGGGAGACCCAGTACTTC.

The chain recombines TRBV28 with TRBJ2-2, with D maybe TRBD1 (5 bases). Germline V gene data show CDR1 as MDHEN and CDR2 as SYDVKM. This CDR3 has 16 residues. V gave up 6 bases and J gave up 7 bases, with 21 bases separating them. In DNA, the CDR3 is TGTGCCAGCAGCCTTACCCACAGGCCCAAGAACGGGGAGCTGTTTTTT. Residues: CASSLTHRPKNGELFF.

The chain employs TRBV18 and TRBJ1-5; TRBD1 might be the D (6 bases). The CDR3 has 16 residues. CDR1 is KGHSH, CDR2 LQKENI, per germline. V lost 2 bases and J lost 0, with 11 bases in between. CDR3 nucleotide sequence: TGTGCCAGCTCACCAAGCGGGGGCCATAGCAATCAGCCCCAGCATTTT. It encodes CASSPSGGHSNQPQHF.

The rearrangement joins TRBV7-2 to TRBJ2-4; 8 bases match TRBD2. CDR3 length: 16 amino acids. Germline loops: CDR1 SGHTA, CDR2 FQGNSA. The J segment lost 8 bases and the V segment lost 3 bases, leaving 12 bases of the junction unmatched. The CDR3 spells CASSFFAGGGADIQYF. CDR3 DNA: TGTGCCAGCAGCTTTTTTGCGGGAGGTGGGGCGGACATTCAGTACTTC.

This clone was observed a single time. The chain joins TRBV28 to TRBJ1-5; TRBD1 matches 10 bases. Unmatched junction bases numbered 7, after V lost 11 bases and J lost 6 bases. Per the germline V gene, CDR1 is MDHEN and CDR2 is SYDVKM. This CDR3 contains 13 residues. The CDR3 protein is CAHGRTGGQPQHF. In DNA form, the CDR3 reads TGTGCCCACGGGAGGACAGGGGGTCAGCCCCAGCATTTT.

This chain joins TRBV12-3 or TRBV12-4 and TRBJ1-3; D is unclear. With 5 bases removed from V and 7 bases from J, the gap between germline ends came to 12 bases. The CDR3 is 13 residues long. CDR3 in amino acids: CASSIRTGNTIYF. The DNA of the CDR3 is TGTGCCAGCAGTATACGGACGGGGAACACCATATATTTT.

The rearrangement joins TRBV2 to TRBJ2-7, with a weak D call TRBD1 (5 bases). The CDR3 spans 12 residues. Germline CDR1 SNHLY, CDR2 FYNNEI. The V gene lost 5 bases and the J gene lost 4 bases, with 9 bases spanning the gap. CDR3 residues: CASSTQGYEQYF. The CDR3 DNA is TGTGCCAGCAGTACTCAGGGATACGAGCAGTACTTC.